The 20 T cell receptor beta chains reported below all come from one sample, sequenced in a study of tumor-infiltrating lymphocytes in primary liver carcinoma. The study co-extracted DNA and RNA from 20-30 mg of unsorted bulk tissue. Total RNA (approximately 500 ng) served as template for TCR beta cDNA synthesis primed by a constant-region primer. Slightly modified ARM-PCR with three nested multiplex PCR rounds yielded TCR beta libraries. It was with TRBV1-TRBV30 forward primers and a C-beta reverse primer that the first two PCR rounds were run, at approximately 10 cycles each. MiXCR, applied by TCRdb to the multiplex PCR reads, yields one record per CDR3 protein. Among about 22,000 distinct CDR3 sequences listed, over 75% were seen once. The specimen was liver tumor tissue from sampling region 2. Indicated subset: tumor region T2, inferior pole. These receptor sequences come from a woman aged 30 to 39 with primary liver carcinoma and hepatitis B virus infection.

This clonotype qualifies as medium-sized. The chain links TRBV4-3 to TRBJ2-6, with a tentative D call TRBD2 (5 bases). This CDR3 is built from 19 residues. Germline values: CDR1 LGHNA, CDR2 YSLEER. Trimming removed 0 bases at V and 0 bases at J, with 15 bases between. Written as DNA, the CDR3 is TGCGCCAGCAGCCAAGAGAGTAGCGAGATAGGCTCTGGGGCCAACGTCCTGACTTTC. Its protein is CASSQESSEIGSGANVLTF.

Turning to this clonotype: A junction boundary mismatches the germline segment, possibly from a read error. The chain joins TRBV11-2 to TRBJ2-3, with D possibly matching TRBD2 (5 bases). This CDR3 spans 15 amino acids. Germline loops: CDR1 SGHAT, CDR2 FQNNGV. The CDR3 nucleotides read TGTGTCAGCAGCTTAGTAGCGAGGAACACAGATACGCAGTATTTT. This sequence encodes CVSSLVARNTDTQYF.

This clonotype has a handful of counts. The V and J genes are TRBV7-9 and TRBJ2-7; 7 bases are a match to TRBD1. J gave up 2 bases and V 9 bases, and 7 bases lay outside the gene matches. The CDR3 is 13 amino acids. CDR1 and CDR2 (germline): SEHNR, FQNEAQ (reference sequence). As DNA, the CDR3 is TGTGCCAGTCGGGACAGATTAACCTACGAGCAGTACTTC. As protein: CASRDRLTYEQYF.

Concerning this clonotype itself: Mismatch with germline at one junction end may stem from a read error. The chain joins TRBV2 to TRBJ2-1; 8 nucleotides agree with TRBD1. The CDR3 spans 19 residues. The germline CDR1 and CDR2 sequences are SNHLY and FYNNEI. CDR3 nucleotide sequence: TGTGCCAGCAGCCGTCGGGACAGGAGAACCTCTAGCTCCTACAATGAGCGGTTCTTC. Translating it yields CASSRRDRRTSSSYNERFF.

This clonotype was seen a single time. Because the CDR3 is missing its conserved closing phenylalanine or tryptophan, this is likely a read error. The DNA is omitted, as the CDR3 cannot be located on it reliably, and the CDR3 follows TCRdb's listing. This rearrangement joins TRBV6-5 to TRBJ2-5; TRBD1 was called by the table and not checked on the DNA. The germline gives CDR1 MNHEY, CDR2 SVGAGI. A total of 13 residues make up the CDR3, ends included. The CDR3 sequence: CASSTDRGLTHYS.

The rearrangement links TRBV10-3 to TRBJ2-5; the D is unclear. Germline assignment: CDR1 ENHRY and CDR2 SYGVKD. V was pared by 0 bases and J by 2 bases, with 10 bases between. This CDR3 has 15 amino acids. The CDR3 loop is CAISESSCRQETQYF. The DNA of the CDR3 is TGTGCCATCAGTGAGTCGTCTTGCAGACAAGAGACCCAGTACTTC.

With respect to this clonotype: At one end, the junction sequence differs from germline, possibly due to a read error. The chain uses TRBV20-1 and TRBJ1-2, with D possibly TRBD1 on 5 matching bases. CDR1 is DFQATT and CDR2 is SNEGSKA in the germline V gene (reference sequence). This CDR3 has 13 amino acids. As DNA, the CDR3 is TGCAGTGCTAGGGACGGGACGGGGGTCGGCTACATCTTC. Protein product: CSARDGTGVGYIF.

With regard to this clonotype: One end of the junction does not line up with germline, which may come from a read error. This rearrangement joins TRBV13 to TRBJ2-7; a weak D match, TRBD1 (5 bases). The CDR3 has 15 amino acids. The germline V gene has CDR1 PRHDT and CDR2 FYEKMQ (reference sequence). In DNA form, the CDR3 reads TGTGCCAGCACTGGATTCGGACACAGCTCCTACAAGCAGTACTTC. Residues: CASTGFGHSSYKQYF. Full variable domain (outside the CDR3, taken from reference TRBV13 and TRBJ2-7): AAGVIQSPRHLIKEKRETATLKCYPIPRHDTVYWYQQGPGQDPQFLISFYEKMQSDKGSIPDRFSAQQFSDYHSELNMSSLELGDSALYFCASTGFGHSSYKQYFGPGTRLTVT.

A remark on this clonotype: Mismatch with germline at one junction end may stem from a read error. The chain combines TRBV4-3 with TRBJ2-2; perhaps TRBD2 as D (5 bases). CDR3 length equals 18 residues. From germline, CDR1 is LGHNA and CDR2 YSLEER. The CDR3 here is CASSQVPAEGPRSGELFF. In DNA form, the CDR3 reads TGCGCCAGCAGCCAAGTTCCAGCGGAAGGGCCGAGGTCCGGTGAGCTGTTTTTT.

In regard to this clonotype: One junction end disagrees with the germline gene, perhaps due to a read error. The chain uses TRBV4-3 and TRBJ2-2; 9 positions agree with TRBD2. CDR3 length: 19 amino acids. In germline, CDR1 is LGHNA, CDR2 YSLEER. CDR3 sequence reads: CASSVLAGGPRSNTGEPFF. The CDR3 nucleotides are TGCGCTAGCAGCGTACTGGCGGGAGGGCCCCGTTCGAACACCGGGGAGCCGTTTTTT.

The chain has TRBV28 and TRBJ2-7; D might be TRBD1 or TRBD2, each matching 5 bases. Germline V lookup: CDR1 MDHEN, CDR2 SYDVKM. V was pared by 5 bases and J by 10 bases, with 15 bases between. The CDR3 loop spans 12 amino acids. CDR3 protein: CASSVGLGEQYF. In nucleotides, the CDR3 is TGTGCCAGCAGTGTCGGATTGGGGGAACAGTACTTC.

As concerns this clonotype: The CDR3 ends on some other residue instead of the conserved phenylalanine or tryptophan, so this is likely a read error. The chain carries TRBV11-2 and TRBJ2-3; 14 bases map to TRBD2. CDR3 length: 18 amino acids. Germline V CDR1 and CDR2: SGHAT, FQNNGV. The CDR3 region is CASSFAFGTSGSLDMQYY. Written as DNA, the CDR3 is TGTGCCAGCAGCTTCGCCTTTGGGACTAGCGGGAGTTTAGATATGCAGTATTAT.

A remark on this clonotype: Sequence at one end of the junction differs from germline and may be a read error. The V call is TRBV29-1, the J call TRBJ2-1, with 8 bases fitting TRBD2. The CDR3 is 13 amino acids. Germline CDR1 SQVTM, CDR2 ANQGSEA. Written as DNA, the CDR3 is TGCAGCATTGCCGGGACTAGAGACAATGAACAGTTCTTC. Translation gives CSIAGTRDNEQFF.

This clonotype has only a few counts. At one end, the junction sequence differs from germline, possibly due to a read error. The chain carries TRBV11-2 and TRBJ2-5, with a weak D call TRBD2 (6 bases). Germline V gene lookup returns CDR1 SGHAT and CDR2 FQNNGV. The CDR3 has 16 residues. CDR3 nucleotides: TGTGTCAGCAAATCCCGGGACTCGGCCCACCAAGAGACCCAGTACTTC. This codes for CVSKSRDSAHQETQYF.

A remark on this clonotype: A much larger clonotype is one base distant, so this may be a read error. The J gene is TRBJ2-2, the V gene TRBV7-9; 8 nucleotides match TRBD1. Germline CDR1 is SEHNR and CDR2 is FQNEAQ (reference sequence). The length of the CDR3 is 14 residues. V dropped 7 bases and J dropped 4; count of bases not matched to a gene: 5. CDR3 sequence reads: CASNLTGGTGELFF. CDR3 in DNA: TGTGCCAGCAACCTTACAGGGGGCACCGGGGAGCTGTTTTTT.

The chain is built from TRBV11-2 and TRBJ2-5; the D is unclear. The CDR3 has 12 residues. Per germline, CDR1 SGHAT and CDR2 FQNNGV. Trimming took off 6 bases at V and 7 bases at J, with 12 bases between the two ends. The CDR3 loop reads CASSLGLGTQYF. The CDR3 region has the DNA TGTGCCAGCAGTTTGGGGTTAGGGACCCAGTACTTC.

Notes on this clonotype: Because it lacks the conserved phenylalanine or tryptophan at the end, this CDR3 is likely a read error. No DNA is shown, since the ends of the CDR3 on it are uncertain; the CDR3 is the one TCRdb lists. This chain connects TRBV11-2 to TRBJ1-1. The CDR3 length equals 15 residues, ends included. Per the germline V gene, CDR1 is SGHAT and CDR2 is FQNNGV. This CDR3 reads CASSLKRGRLNEPFS.

The J gene is TRBJ2-7, the V gene TRBV11-3; 7 bases agree with TRBD2. Trimming cost V 2 bases and J 5 bases; bases outside gene matches: 6. The CDR3 covers 14 residues. Germline CDR1 is SGHNT and CDR2 is YENEEA. In DNA form, the CDR3 reads TGTGCCAGCAGCTTAAGCGGGCGGGAGCACGAGCAGTACTTC. It encodes CASSLSGREHEQYF.

About this clonotype itself: A junction end diverges from the germline sequence, so it may reflect a read error. The CDR3 DNA is TGTGCCAGCAGTTACCAGACCGGACCTCAACGCACAGGTACGCTGTATTTT. Its protein is CASSYQTGPQRTGTLYF. The rearrangement links TRBV6-6 to TRBJ2-3; possible D gene TRBD1, 5 bases. The germline V gene has CDR1 MNHNY and CDR2 SVGAGI (reference sequence). CDR3 length: 17 residues.

A word on this clonotype: The junction does not match germline at one end; this may be a read error. The chain combines TRBV11-2 with TRBJ1-1; D gene unclear. Germline V lookup: CDR1 SGHAT, CDR2 FQNNGV. The CDR3 runs 15 residues. The CDR3 DNA is TGTGCCAGGAGCTTAAAACGAGGGAGGTTAAGTGAAGCTTTCTTT. The encoded protein is CARSLKRGRLSEAFF. Full variable domain (missing parts from reference TRBV11-2 and TRBJ1-1): EAGVAQSPRYKIIEKRQSVAFWCNPISGHATLYWYQQILGQGPKLLIQFQNNGVVDDSQLPKDRFSAERLKGVDSTLKIQPAKLEDSAVYLCARSLKRGRLSEAFFGQGTRLTVV.